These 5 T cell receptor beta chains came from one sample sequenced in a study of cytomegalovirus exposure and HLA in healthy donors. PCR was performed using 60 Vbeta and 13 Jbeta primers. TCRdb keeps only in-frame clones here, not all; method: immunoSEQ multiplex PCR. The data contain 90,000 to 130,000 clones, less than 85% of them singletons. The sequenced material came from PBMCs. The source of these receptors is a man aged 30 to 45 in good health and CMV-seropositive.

The DNA of the CDR3 is TGTGCCAGCAGTCTGACAGGACGTTTCTACGAGCAGTACTTC. Translation: CASSLTGRFYEQYF. The chain couples TRBV28 to TRBJ2-7; possible D gene TRBD1, 6 bases. Trimming took 5 bases from V and 3 from J, leaving 14 bases between them. The CDR3 length is 14 residues. Germline CDR1 is MDHEN and CDR2 is SYDVKM.

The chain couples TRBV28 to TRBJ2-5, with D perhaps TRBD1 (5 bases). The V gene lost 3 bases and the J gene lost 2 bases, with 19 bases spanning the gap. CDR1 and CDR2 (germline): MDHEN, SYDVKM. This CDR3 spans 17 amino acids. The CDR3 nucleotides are TGTGCCAGCAGTTTCCCCAGGGTCTGGGCGCCTCAAGAGACCCAGTACTTC. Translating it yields CASSFPRVWAPQETQYF.

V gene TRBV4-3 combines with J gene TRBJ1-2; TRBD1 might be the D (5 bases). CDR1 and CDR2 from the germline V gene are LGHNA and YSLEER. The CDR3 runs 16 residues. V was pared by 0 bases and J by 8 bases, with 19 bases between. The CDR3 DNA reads TGCGCCAGCAGCCAAGATTCTTTGGGGACTGCCGCGGGCTACACCTTC. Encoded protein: CASSQDSLGTAAGYTF.

The CDR3 here is CASSDSWDNSGNTIYF. DNA of the CDR3: TGCGCCAGCAGTGATTCGTGGGACAACTCTGGAAACACCATATATTTT. The V call is TRBV10-2, the J call TRBJ1-3, with a weak D call TRBD1 (6 bases). Deletions cut 3 bases from V and 0 bases from J, with 12 bases between. The CDR3 has 16 residues. The V gene's germline CDR1 is WSHSY and CDR2 SAAADI.

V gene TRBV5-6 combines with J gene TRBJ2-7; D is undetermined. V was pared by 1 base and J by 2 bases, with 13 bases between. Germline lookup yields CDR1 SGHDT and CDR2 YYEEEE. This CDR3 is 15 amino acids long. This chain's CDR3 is CASSLRPEVTYEQYF. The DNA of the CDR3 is TGTGCCAGCAGCTTGCGGCCAGAGGTTACCTACGAGCAGTACTTC.